The present TCR beta chain was sequenced within a study of blood T cell repertoires in COVID-19 (dated by TCRdb to between 2020 and 2021). Study-level background: Collaborator samples came from the United States, Italy and Spain and covered acute and convalescent phases of COVID-19. Samples came from the ongoing ImmuneRACE study (first 160 participants) plus 1,254 subjects from 6 global collaborators. The sample metadata nearly always contained a de-identified subject ID, COVID-19 status, age in years and sex. Deeply sampled blood TCRbeta repertoires from subjects exposed to, actively infected with, or recovered from COVID-19 were included in the dataset. The repertoires were released in a freely available public database intended as a resource for research on the immune response to SARS-CoV-2. Where available, HLA class I and class II types were taken from metadata supplied by the sample provider and were not determined by assay-based typing. The prospective study material was composed of cDNA or gDNA derived from T cells, B-cell-depleted T cells, or PBMCs.

Here is what the overall study found, with its caveats: Clinical and demographic metadata were provided uncurated, with the amount varying by source and participant.

Details on this clone: Its target antigen remains unknown. Base quality data are lacking; no much larger clone is found one base away.

TCRbeta CDR3 regions were amplified from genomic DNA using the immunoSEQ Assay, a bias-controlled multiplex PCR. Regarding the original processing steps: Nucleated cell counts per sample were estimated from amplification of reference gene primers within the assay. To quantify the absolute abundance of each unique TCRbeta CDR3 rearrangement, sequence reads were collapsed and filtered. Productive Simpson clonality was computed per sample as the square root of Simpson's diversity index over productive rearrangements. Here the immuneACCESS table is served through TCRdb, limited to in-frame sequences with V and J called. Missing clones are a known gap in these copies; in checked studies unresolved V genes cover under half, and the rest lacks a known reason. V, J and clone size derive from that table, while D and trimming were established from the DNA sequence. For this sample there are under 100,000 clones; around 86% appear just once. Clones ranked in the top ten supply around 5.2% of the sample.

Clipping removes 4 bases from V and 7 bases from J, with 11 as the unmatched junction base count. From the cysteine through the phenylalanine, the CDR3 covers 15 amino acids. Only the CDR3 portion is preserved as DNA: 45 bases, with reading frame beginning at the first base. In the germline V gene, CDR1 corresponds to SGHRS and CDR2 to YFSETQ. Whole blood was collected in K2EDTA tubes by collaborating institutions according to the institutions' own protocols. For TCRbeta analysis, collaborator samples were shipped as frozen whole blood, as isolated PBMCs, or as DNA extracted from either sample type.

This TCR was recovered from a man aged 35-49 years with acute or convalescent COVID-19. The sequence links TRBV5-1 to TRBJ1-5; the central 7 bases match TRBD1. Material: peripheral blood. The DNA sequence is as follows: TGCGCCAGCAGCAACGGGACAGCCGTCGGGCAGCCCCAGCATTTT. Translated, this is CASSNGTAVGQPQHF.